A selection of T cell receptor beta chains follows, all from one sample in a study of shared clonotypes between healthy human individuals. The data were produced by immunoSEQ multiplex PCR, yet TCRdb's version contains in-frame clones alone and is incomplete. This table holds some 1.5 million clones, approximately 98% found once. The sample taken for sequencing was naive CD4+ T cells sorted from blood. These receptors were taken from a man aged 25 to 40 in good health. Both conserved end residues are part of each CDR3. D genes are given only for firm matches. Size is omitted from some rows. Given values are once, few, many or a class for expanded clones.

D gene,V gene,clone size,J gene,CDR3 protein,CDR3 DNA
.,TRBV25-1,.,TRBJ2-1,CATSSATLYNEQFF,TGTGCCACCTCTTCGGCCACGTTATACAATGAGCAGTTCTTC
.,TRBV27,.,TRBJ1-5,CAAHRMSWGNQPQHF,TGTGCCGCCCACCGTATGAGCTGGGGCAATCAGCCCCAGCATTTT
TRBD1,TRBV4-3,.,TRBJ2-7,CASSHGQGDYEQYF,TGCGCCAGCAGCCACGGACAGGGAGACTACGAGCAGTACTTC
.,TRBV5-1,once,TRBJ2-1,CASSLARNEQFF,TGCGCCAGCAGCTTGGCACGGAATGAGCAGTTCTTC
.,TRBV15,.,TRBJ1-1,CATKSSLNTEAFF,TGTGCCACCAAGTCTAGTCTGAACACTGAAGCTTTCTTT
TRBD1,TRBV5-4,.,TRBJ2-5,CASSLDRGIQETQYF,TGTGCCAGCAGCCTCGACAGGGGAATTCAAGAGACCCAGTACTTC
.,TRBV7-3,once,TRBJ1-3,CASSLTGIPGNTIYF,TGTGCCAGCAGCTTAACTGGGATACCTGGAAACACCATATATTTT
TRBD2,TRBV5-3,once,TRBJ2-1,CARTRDGRATREPYNEQFF,TGTGCCAGAACCCGTGACGGGAGGGCCACCCGTGAGCCTTACAATGAGCAGTTCTTC
TRBD1,TRBV5-1,.,TRBJ2-2,CASSFTGGGLELFF,TGCGCCAGCAGCTTCACAGGGGGCGGTTTGGAGCTGTTTTTT
.,TRBV6-6,.,TRBJ2-1,CASTQGSGYYNEQFF,TGTGCCAGCACCCAGGGCTCGGGATACTACAATGAGCAGTTCTTC
.,TRBV10-1,.,TRBJ2-7,CASSGGVTYEQYF,TGCGCCAGCAGTGGCGGGGTTACCTACGAGCAGTACTTC
.,TRBV5-1,.,TRBJ2-7,CASSLDGPTYEQYF,TGCGCCAGCAGCTTGGACGGGCCTACCTACGAGCAGTACTTC
.,TRBV7-9,.,TRBJ2-1,CASTPRDNEQFF,TGTGCCAGCACCCCGAGGGACAATGAGCAGTTCTTC
TRBD2,TRBV10-3,.,TRBJ2-1,CAISYTTSGDNEQFF,TGTGCCATCAGCTATACAACTAGCGGCGACAATGAGCAGTTCTTC
.,TRBV28,.,TRBJ1-4,CASSRTGLANEKLFF,TGTGCCAGCAGCCGTACAGGGTTGGCTAATGAAAAACTGTTTTTT
.,TRBV2,.,TRBJ1-4,CASRKGPRLGEKLFF,TGTGCCAGCCGGAAAGGCCCTAGGTTGGGTGAAAAACTGTTTTTT
TRBD2,TRBV25-1,.,TRBJ2-1,CASSVLTSGYNEQFF,TGTGCCAGCAGTGTTTTGACTAGCGGATACAATGAGCAGTTCTTC
TRBD1,TRBV19,.,TRBJ1-1,CASGVTGARNTEAFF,TGTGCCAGTGGTGTTACAGGGGCGAGGAACACTGAAGCTTTCTTT
.,TRBV5-1,.,TRBJ2-5,CASSGAGPQETQYF,TGCGCCAGCAGCGGGGCGGGCCCTCAAGAGACCCAGTACTTC
.,TRBV28,.,TRBJ2-7,CASSPGQFRQYF,TGTGCCAGCAGTCCAGGGCAGTTCAGGCAGTACTTC
TRBD1,TRBV28,once,TRBJ1-1,CASSPSRGQGMNTEAFF,TGTGCCAGCAGTCCATCACGCGGACAGGGAATGAACACTGAAGCTTTCTTT
TRBD1,TRBV6-6,.,TRBJ2-2,CASSRQGNTGELFF,TGTGCCAGCAGTAGACAGGGGAACACCGGGGAGCTGTTTTTT
TRBD2,TRBV7-9,.,TRBJ2-1,CASSPRSRLAGDEWFF,TGTGCCAGCAGCCCGAGGTCACGGCTAGCGGGAGATGAGTGGTTCTTC
TRBD2,TRBV7-9,.,TRBJ2-1,CASSFLPAGGYDEQFF,TGTGCCAGCAGCTTCCTCCCAGCGGGAGGGTATGATGAGCAGTTCTTC
TRBD2,TRBV18,.,TRBJ2-3,CASSPPAGGPKGTQYF,TGTGCCAGCTCACCACCAGCGGGAGGGCCTAAGGGTACGCAGTATTTT
TRBD2,TRBV28,.,TRBJ2-3,CASSPPGSFSGGDTQYF,TGTGCCAGCAGTCCCCCCGGTAGCTTTAGCGGGGGAGATACGCAGTATTTT
.,TRBV30,.,TRBJ2-1,CAWSYRRNEQFF,TGTGCCTGGTCCTACCGTCGGAATGAGCAGTTCTTC
.,TRBV7-2,.,TRBJ2-1,CASSLKTNNEQFF,TGTGCCAGCAGCTTGAAAACTAACAATGAGCAGTTCTTC
.,TRBV7-3,.,TRBJ1-5,CASSSQTSGEGDNQPQHF,TGTGCCAGCAGCTCCCAAACGAGCGGGGAGGGGGACAATCAGCCCCAGCATTTT
.,TRBV9,.,TRBJ2-4,CASSGSGHQSDIQYF,TGTGCCAGCAGCGGGTCGGGACACCAGAGTGACATTCAGTACTTC
TRBD1,TRBV11-2,.,TRBJ1-1,CASSREVAGGLAEAFF,TGTGCCAGCAGCCGCGAGGTGGCAGGGGGTTTGGCTGAAGCTTTCTTT
.,TRBV6-1,.,TRBJ1-1,CASSQGAEAFF,TGTGCCAGCAGCCAGGGCGCTGAAGCTTTCTTT
.,TRBV5-1,.,TRBJ2-1,CASSSTQYYNEQFF,TGCGCCAGCAGCTCCACCCAGTACTACAATGAGCAGTTCTTC
.,TRBV7-9,.,TRBJ2-5,CASTPYQETQYF,TGTGCCAGCACTCCGTACCAAGAGACCCAGTACTTC
TRBD1,TRBV5-6,.,TRBJ2-3,CASSLTGSGTDTQYF,TGTGCCAGCAGCCTGACAGGGAGTGGAACAGATACGCAGTATTTT
.,TRBV5-4,.,TRBJ1-1,CASTTGTAANTEAFF,TGTGCCAGCACAACAGGGACGGCGGCGAACACTGAAGCTTTCTTT
TRBD2,TRBV7-3,.,TRBJ2-3,CASSLTGSGLTDTQYF,TGTGCCAGCAGCTTAACGGGTAGCGGGTTGACAGATACGCAGTATTTT